Listed below are T cell receptor beta chains from one sample, sequenced in a study of regulatory T cells in long-lasting Graves disease. Via MiXCR, TCRdb re-called the multiplex PCR reads, giving one row per CDR3 protein. The sample includes roughly 500,000 distinct CDR3 sequences, approximately 12% of them seen just once. These records were also assigned to another study, of T cells in Graves' hyperthyroidism and ophthalmopathy.

The material sequenced was peripheral blood mononuclear cells (PBMCs), taken at new diagnosis, from a patient treated with antithyroid drugs. Source of these receptors: a woman aged 25 to 39 with Graves disease. The CDR3 runs from the conserved cysteine through the conserved F or W.

V gene: TRBV20-1
J gene: TRBJ2-5
CDR3 protein: CSATFFVGQTQYF

V gene: TRBV6-2/TRBV6-3
J gene: TRBJ2-7
CDR3 protein: CASRPGTGLNEQYF

V gene: TRBV20-1
J gene: TRBJ2-1
CDR3 protein: CSARKQPSSYNEQFF

V gene: TRBV19
J gene: TRBJ1-2
CDR3 protein: CASSPGIYGYTF

V gene: TRBV11-2
J gene: TRBJ1-5
CDR3 protein: CASSLARSGNQPQHF

V gene: TRBV7-9
J gene: TRBJ2-1
CDR3 protein: CASSPYVGPNLRNEQFF

V gene: TRBV7-8
J gene: TRBJ1-5
CDR3 protein: CASSLSHGYSNQPQHF

V gene: TRBV18
J gene: TRBJ1-1
CDR3 protein: CASSPPVELNTEAFF

V gene: TRBV20-1
J gene: TRBJ1-2
CDR3 protein: CSARLVVGTSNYGYTF

V gene: TRBV19
J gene: TRBJ2-3
CDR3 protein: CASSTAGTSGVTDTQYF

V gene: TRBV6-5
J gene: TRBJ1-6
CDR3 protein: CASSFHNSPLHF

V gene: TRBV30
J gene: TRBJ2-1
CDR3 protein: CAWSDGQTNEQFF

V gene: TRBV15
J gene: TRBJ1-1
CDR3 protein: CATSREGRGPEAFF

V gene: TRBV11-2
J gene: TRBJ2-3
CDR3 protein: CASRRRQASTDTQYF

V gene: TRBV28
J gene: TRBJ1-2
CDR3 protein: CASSFVQGTYYGYTF

V gene: TRBV20-1
J gene: TRBJ2-3
CDR3 protein: CSARDSGGIVTDTQYF

V gene: TRBV6-1
J gene: TRBJ2-7
CDR3 protein: CASSETGYSHEQYF

V gene: TRBV6-5
J gene: TRBJ1-5
CDR3 protein: CASSYSSQTPQHF

V gene: TRBV12-3/TRBV12-4
J gene: TRBJ2-3
CDR3 protein: CASSFASGSVGTQYF

V gene: TRBV27
J gene: TRBJ1-6
CDR3 protein: CASSLQVGGYSPLHF

V gene: TRBV28
J gene: TRBJ1-2
CDR3 protein: CASSPSTRGYTF

V gene: TRBV5-1
J gene: TRBJ2-7
CDR3 protein: CASSLVGESYEQYF

V gene: TRBV5-4
J gene: TRBJ2-5
CDR3 protein: CASSRQGITIGETQYF

V gene: TRBV10-2
J gene: TRBJ2-3
CDR3 protein: CASSETQFGTGDDTQYF

V gene: TRBV28
J gene: TRBJ2-7
CDR3 protein: CASSSSGGLTEQCF

V gene: TRBV7-6
J gene: TRBJ1-5
CDR3 protein: CASSLGHPNQPQHF

V gene: TRBV20-1
J gene: TRBJ1-5
CDR3 protein: CSARDIRVSGNQPQHF

V gene: TRBV27
J gene: TRBJ2-1
CDR3 protein: CVSSPPEASSYNEQFF

V gene: TRBV7-9
J gene: TRBJ2-7
CDR3 protein: CASSLFVGQGSPYERYF

V gene: TRBV28
J gene: TRBJ2-1
CDR3 protein: CASSSSGRRILNEQFF

V gene: TRBV20-1
J gene: TRBJ2-2
CDR3 protein: CSARTLAGGKGTGELFF

V gene: TRBV12-3/TRBV12-4
J gene: TRBJ2-1
CDR3 protein: CASSLSPDYNEQFF

V gene: TRBV2
J gene: TRBJ2-4
CDR3 protein: CASRHWSLAKNIQYF

V gene: TRBV19
J gene: TRBJ1-1
CDR3 protein: CASSIHSRDTEAFF

V gene: TRBV15
J gene: TRBJ2-7
CDR3 protein: CATSRDLGTGPYEQYF

V gene: TRBV7-6
J gene: TRBJ2-1
CDR3 protein: CASRPFLAGVHNEQFF

V gene: TRBV10-3
J gene: TRBJ1-5
CDR3 protein: CATGTLASQPQHF

V gene: TRBV15
J gene: TRBJ2-3
CDR3 protein: CATSRVVPGTDTQYF

V gene: TRBV18
J gene: TRBJ2-7
CDR3 protein: CASSPGPERGEQYF

V gene: TRBV28
J gene: TRBJ2-3
CDR3 protein: CASSFLLAAASTDTQYF

V gene: TRBV29-1
J gene: TRBJ2-1
CDR3 protein: CSVPRLQGDNEQFF

V gene: TRBV20-1
J gene: -
CDR3 protein: CSAKSTGRETQYF

V gene: TRBV28
J gene: TRBJ1-1
CDR3 protein: CASVRDRLAFF

V gene: TRBV5-1
J gene: TRBJ2-1
CDR3 protein: CASSSLAGGPSYNEQFF

V gene: TRBV7-9
J gene: TRBJ1-2
CDR3 protein: CASSLPAGLDHGYTF

V gene: TRBV12-3/TRBV12-4
J gene: TRBJ1-2
CDR3 protein: CASSLLAGDGYTF

V gene: TRBV3-1
J gene: TRBJ2-3
CDR3 protein: CASSQSTWEVTDTQYF

V gene: TRBV3-1
J gene: TRBJ2-2
CDR3 protein: CASSGAGLAVTGELFF

V gene: TRBV7-6
J gene: TRBJ2-1
CDR3 protein: CASSLLLAGPPGNEQFF

V gene: TRBV2
J gene: TRBJ2-7
CDR3 protein: CASSEARSYNEQYF